This record looks at one TCR beta chain sequence and its context. This CDR3 has 13 residues. The ends lost 0 bases at V and 7 bases at J; junction bases unmatched: 5. CDR1 and CDR2 (germline): SQVTM, ANQGSEA. As handled by the study authors: Scientists estimated how many nucleated cells there were by amplifying reference gene primers. Repertoires were generated with immunoSEQ multiplex PCR, while TCRdb's copy carries only in-frame clones and drops some. Clone size and the V and J calls come from that table; the DNA yielded D and trimming. The sample carries roughly 350,000 clones, approximately 87% recorded once. This entry belongs to a study of blood T cell repertoires in COVID-19.

The chain employs TRBV29-1 and TRBJ2-7; 8 bases fit TRBD1. Specimen: peripheral blood. This TCR was sampled from a woman aged 50 to 65 with COVID-19, enrolled during active disease. CDR3 protein: CSVEETGAGEQYF. CDR3 DNA: TGCAGCGTTGAAGAGACAGGGGCAGGGGAGCAGTACTTC.